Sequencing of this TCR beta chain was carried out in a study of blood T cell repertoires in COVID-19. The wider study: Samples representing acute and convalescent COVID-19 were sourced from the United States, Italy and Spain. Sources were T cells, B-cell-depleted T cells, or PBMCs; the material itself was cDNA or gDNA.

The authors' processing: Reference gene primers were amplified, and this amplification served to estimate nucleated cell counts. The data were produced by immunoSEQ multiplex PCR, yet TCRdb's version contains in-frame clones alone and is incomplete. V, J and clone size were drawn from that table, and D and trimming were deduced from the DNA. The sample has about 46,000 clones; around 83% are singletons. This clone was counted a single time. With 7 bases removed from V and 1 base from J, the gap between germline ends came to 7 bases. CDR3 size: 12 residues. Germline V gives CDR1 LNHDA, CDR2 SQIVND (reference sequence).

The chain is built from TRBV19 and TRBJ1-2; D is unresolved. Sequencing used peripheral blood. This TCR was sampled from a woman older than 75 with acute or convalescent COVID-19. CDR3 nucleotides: TGTGCCAGTAACAGAAATAACTATGGCTACACCTTC. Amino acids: CASNRNNYGYTF.